This T cell receptor (beta chain) stems from a study of blood T cell repertoires in COVID-19 (TCRdb year 2020). As for the study more broadly: Samples from collaborators originated in the United States, Italy and Spain and spanned both the acute and convalescent phases of COVID-19. The sample metadata nearly always contained a de-identified subject ID, COVID-19 status, age in years and sex. HLA class I and class II types, where available, came from metadata supplied by the sample provider rather than from assay-based typing. The prospective study material was composed of cDNA or gDNA derived from T cells, B-cell-depleted T cells, or PBMCs. The samples were drawn from two sources: the first 160 participants of the ongoing ImmuneRACE study, and over 1,000 subjects contributed by 6 global collaborators. Subjects who had been exposed to COVID-19, were actively infected with it, or had recovered from it provided the deeply sampled blood TCRbeta repertoires that made up the dataset. The repertoires were made available in a free public database intended to serve as a resource for research on the immune response to SARS-CoV-2. The paper's findings and limits, for the study overall: The quantity of clinical and demographic metadata differed by source and by participant and was supplied without curation.

TCRbeta CDR3 regions were amplified from genomic DNA using the immunoSEQ Assay, a bias-controlled multiplex PCR. As for the original processing: The number of nucleated cells in each sample was estimated by amplification of reference gene primers within the assay. Sequence reads were collapsed and filtered to measure the absolute abundance of every unique TCRbeta CDR3 rearrangement. For each sample, productive Simpson clonality was calculated as the square root of Simpson's diversity index across productive rearrangements. Sourced from immuneACCESS, this table was stored by TCRdb with only in-frame sequences that have V and J called. A share of the clones is absent; for the studies checked, an unresolved V gene accounts for under half, and the remainder has no known explanation. V and J calls and clone size come straight from that table; D and trimming were deduced from the DNA. For this sample the table gives 120,000 or so clones, of which approximately 82% were detected only once. The top ten hold approximately 6.3% of the sample.

From a lookup of the germline V gene, CDR1 and CDR2 are MNHEY and SVGEGT. The CDR3 spans 17 residues, from the cysteine through the phenylalanine. Only CDR3 DNA is held: 51 bases, read in frame from base 1. V is cut by 2 bases and J by 0 bases, and the space between the germline ends is 13 bases. Collaborating institutions collected whole blood in K2EDTA tubes following their own protocols. Collaborator samples were shipped for TCRbeta analysis as frozen whole blood, isolated PBMCs, or DNA extracted from either sample type. To note about this clone: The specificity of this receptor is unknown. No qualities accompany the bases; no much larger clone lies one base away.

The rearrangement combines TRBV6-2 or TRBV6-3 with TRBJ2-2; there is no confident call for the D gene. The TCR was taken from a man older than 75 with active or convalescent COVID-19. Material for sequencing was peripheral blood. The CDR3 reads as follows: CASSYPTWLTNTGELFF. In nucleotide form, the sequence is TGTGCCAGCAGTTACCCTACGTGGTTGACGAACACCGGGGAGCTGTTTTTT.